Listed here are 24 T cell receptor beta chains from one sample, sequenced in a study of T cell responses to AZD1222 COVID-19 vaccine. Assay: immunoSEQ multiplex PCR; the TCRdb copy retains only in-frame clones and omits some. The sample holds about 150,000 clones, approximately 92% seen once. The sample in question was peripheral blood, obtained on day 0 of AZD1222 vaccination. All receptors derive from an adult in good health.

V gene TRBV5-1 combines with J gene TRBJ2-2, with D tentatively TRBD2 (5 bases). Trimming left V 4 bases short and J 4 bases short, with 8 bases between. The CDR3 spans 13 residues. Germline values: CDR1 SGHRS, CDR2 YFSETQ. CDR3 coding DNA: TGCGCCAGCAGCCTGACTATCACCGGGGAGCTGTTTTTT. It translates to CASSLTITGELFF.

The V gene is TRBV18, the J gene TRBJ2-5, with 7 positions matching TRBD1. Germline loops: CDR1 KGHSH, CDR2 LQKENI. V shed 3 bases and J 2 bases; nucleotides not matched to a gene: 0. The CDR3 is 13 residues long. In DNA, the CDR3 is TGTGCCAGCTCACCGGGACAGCAAGAGACCCAGTACTTC. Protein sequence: CASSPGQQETQYF.

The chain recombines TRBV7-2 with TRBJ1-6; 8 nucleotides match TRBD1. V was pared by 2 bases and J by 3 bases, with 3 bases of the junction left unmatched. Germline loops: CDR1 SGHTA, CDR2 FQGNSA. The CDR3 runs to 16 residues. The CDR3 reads CASSLSGGSYNSPLHF. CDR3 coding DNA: TGTGCCAGCAGCTTATCAGGGGGCAGCTATAATTCACCCCTCCACTTT.

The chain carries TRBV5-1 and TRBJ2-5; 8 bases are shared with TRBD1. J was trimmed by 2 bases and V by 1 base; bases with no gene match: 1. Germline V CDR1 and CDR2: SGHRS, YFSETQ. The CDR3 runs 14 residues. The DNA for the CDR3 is TGCGCCAGCAGCTTGCAGGGGGCACAAGAGACCCAGTACTTC. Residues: CASSLQGAQETQYF.

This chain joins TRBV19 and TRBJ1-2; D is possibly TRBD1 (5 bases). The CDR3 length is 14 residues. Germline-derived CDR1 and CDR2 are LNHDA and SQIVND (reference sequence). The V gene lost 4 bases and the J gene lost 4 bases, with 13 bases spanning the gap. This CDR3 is CASSNEGRIYGYTF. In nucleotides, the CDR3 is TGTGCCAGTAGTAATGAGGGACGGATCTATGGCTACACCTTC.

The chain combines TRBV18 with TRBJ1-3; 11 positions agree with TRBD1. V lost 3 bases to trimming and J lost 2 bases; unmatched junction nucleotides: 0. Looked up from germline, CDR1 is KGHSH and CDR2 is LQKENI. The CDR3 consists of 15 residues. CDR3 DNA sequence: TGTGCCAGCTCACCGGGACAGGGGGCTGGAAACACCATATATTTT. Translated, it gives CASSPGQGAGNTIYF.

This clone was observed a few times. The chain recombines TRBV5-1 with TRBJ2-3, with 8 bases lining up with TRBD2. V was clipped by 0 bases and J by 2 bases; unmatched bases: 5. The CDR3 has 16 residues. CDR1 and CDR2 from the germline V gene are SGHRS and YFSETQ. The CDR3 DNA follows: TGCGCCAGCAGCTTGGTGGCGGGAGGTTACACAGATACGCAGTATTTT. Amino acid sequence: CASSLVAGGYTDTQYF.

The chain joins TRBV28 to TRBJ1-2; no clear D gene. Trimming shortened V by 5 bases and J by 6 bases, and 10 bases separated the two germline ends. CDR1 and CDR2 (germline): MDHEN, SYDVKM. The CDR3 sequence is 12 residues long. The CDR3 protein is CASSQNPNGYTF. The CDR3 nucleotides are TGTGCCAGCAGTCAAAACCCCAATGGCTACACCTTC.

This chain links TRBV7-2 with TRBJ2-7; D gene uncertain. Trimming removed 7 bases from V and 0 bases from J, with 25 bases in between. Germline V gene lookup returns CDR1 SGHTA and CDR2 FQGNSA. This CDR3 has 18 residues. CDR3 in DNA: TGTGCCAGCACCCCAATTGCTTATAGTGCAACTACCTCCTACGAGCAGTACTTC. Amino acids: CASTPIAYSATTSYEQYF.

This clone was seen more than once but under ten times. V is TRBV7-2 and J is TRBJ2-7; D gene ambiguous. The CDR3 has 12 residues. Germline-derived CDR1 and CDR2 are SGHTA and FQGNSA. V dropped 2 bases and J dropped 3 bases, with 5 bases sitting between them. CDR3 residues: CASSLNYYEQYF. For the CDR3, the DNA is TGTGCCAGCAGCTTAAATTACTACGAGCAGTACTTC.

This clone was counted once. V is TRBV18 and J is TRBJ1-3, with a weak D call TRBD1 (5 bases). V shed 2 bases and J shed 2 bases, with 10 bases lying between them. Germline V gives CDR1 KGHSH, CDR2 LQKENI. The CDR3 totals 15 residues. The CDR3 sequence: CASSPSTEPGNTIYF. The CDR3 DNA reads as TGTGCCAGCTCACCATCGACAGAACCTGGAAACACCATATATTTT.

The CDR3 loop is CASSYGQGKNQPQHF. CDR3 DNA sequence: TGTGCCAGCAGTTACGGACAGGGAAAAAATCAGCCCCAGCATTTT. The chain recombines TRBV6-2 or TRBV6-3 with TRBJ1-5; 8 nucleotides match TRBD1. The CDR3 consists of 15 residues. The V and J ends lost 2 bases and 4 bases, in that order; junction bases with no gene match: 4. Germline assignment: CDR1 MNHEY and CDR2 SVGEGT.

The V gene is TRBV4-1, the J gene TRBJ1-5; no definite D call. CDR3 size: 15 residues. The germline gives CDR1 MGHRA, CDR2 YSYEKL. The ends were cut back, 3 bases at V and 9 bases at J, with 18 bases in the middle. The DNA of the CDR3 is TGCGCCAGCAGCCATAGGTCCGACACCTTAGGGCCCCAGCATTTT. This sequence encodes CASSHRSDTLGPQHF.

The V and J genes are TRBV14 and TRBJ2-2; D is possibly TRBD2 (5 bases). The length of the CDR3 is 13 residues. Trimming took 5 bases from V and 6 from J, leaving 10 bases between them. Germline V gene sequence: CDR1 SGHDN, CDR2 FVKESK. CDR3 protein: CASSSRAAGELFF. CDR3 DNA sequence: TGTGCCAGCAGCTCGCGGGCCGCCGGGGAGCTGTTTTTT.

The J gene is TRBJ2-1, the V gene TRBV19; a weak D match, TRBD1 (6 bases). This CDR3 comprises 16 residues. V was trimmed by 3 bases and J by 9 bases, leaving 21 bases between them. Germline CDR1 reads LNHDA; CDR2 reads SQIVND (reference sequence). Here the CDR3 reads CASSINPVVLGGEQFF. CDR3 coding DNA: TGTGCCAGTAGTATTAACCCAGTAGTATTAGGGGGTGAGCAGTTCTTC.

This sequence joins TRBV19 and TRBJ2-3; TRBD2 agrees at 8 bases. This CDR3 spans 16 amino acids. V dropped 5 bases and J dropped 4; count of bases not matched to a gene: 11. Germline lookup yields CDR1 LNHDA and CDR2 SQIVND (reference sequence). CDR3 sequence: CASSPLAGGNSDTQYF. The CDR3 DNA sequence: TGTGCCAGTAGTCCGCTGGCGGGGGGCAATTCAGATACGCAGTATTTT.

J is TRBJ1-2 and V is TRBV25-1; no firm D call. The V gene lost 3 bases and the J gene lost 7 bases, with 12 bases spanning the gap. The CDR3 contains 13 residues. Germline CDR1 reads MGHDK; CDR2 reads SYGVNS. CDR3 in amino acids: CASSDPGGFGYTF. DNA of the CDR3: TGTGCCAGCAGTGACCCGGGAGGGTTTGGCTACACCTTC.

CDR3 sequence: CASSLATERGEAFF. The CDR3 DNA is TGTGCCAGCAGCTTAGCTACCGAACGAGGGGAGGCTTTCTTT. The chain recombines TRBV7-9 with TRBJ1-1, with a tentative D call TRBD1 (5 bases). Trimming took off 0 bases at V and 11 bases at J, with 16 bases between the two ends. The CDR3 is made up of 14 amino acids. Per germline, CDR1 SEHNR and CDR2 FQNEAQ (reference sequence).

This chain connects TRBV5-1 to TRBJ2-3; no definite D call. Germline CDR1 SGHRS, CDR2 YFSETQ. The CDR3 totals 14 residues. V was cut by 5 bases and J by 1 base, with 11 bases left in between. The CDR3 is CASRLAIGTDTQYF. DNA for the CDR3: TGCGCCAGCAGGCTTGCCATTGGCACAGATACGCAGTATTTT.

The CDR3 DNA reads TGTGCCAGTGAACGGAACTATGGCTACACCTTC. As protein: CASERNYGYTF. This rearrangement joins TRBV19 to TRBJ1-2; no clear D gene. This CDR3 region has 11 residues. Germline CDR1 is LNHDA and CDR2 is SQIVND (reference sequence). Trimming shortened V by 8 bases and J by 2 bases, and 6 bases separated the two germline ends.

The CDR3 loop is CASSAETGAANEKLFF. The CDR3 coding sequence is TGCGCCAGCAGCGCGGAAACAGGGGCAGCTAATGAAAAACTGTTTTTT. The V call is TRBV5-1, the J call TRBJ1-4, with 7 nucleotides matching TRBD1. With 4 bases clipped from V and 3 bases from J, the junction kept 9 bases outside the gene matches. This CDR3 has 16 residues. CDR1 is SGHRS and CDR2 is YFSETQ in the germline V gene.

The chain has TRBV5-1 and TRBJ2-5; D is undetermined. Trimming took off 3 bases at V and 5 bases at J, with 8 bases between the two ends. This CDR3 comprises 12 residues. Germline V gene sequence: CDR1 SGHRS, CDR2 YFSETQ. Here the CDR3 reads CASSSNGETQYF. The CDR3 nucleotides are TGCGCCAGCAGCTCAAATGGGGAGACCCAGTACTTC.

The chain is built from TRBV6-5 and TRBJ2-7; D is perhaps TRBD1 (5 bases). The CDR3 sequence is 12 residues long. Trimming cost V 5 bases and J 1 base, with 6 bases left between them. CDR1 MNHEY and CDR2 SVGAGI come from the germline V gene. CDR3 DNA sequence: TGTGCCAGCAGTACAGGATCCTACGAGCAGTACTTC. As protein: CASSTGSYEQYF.

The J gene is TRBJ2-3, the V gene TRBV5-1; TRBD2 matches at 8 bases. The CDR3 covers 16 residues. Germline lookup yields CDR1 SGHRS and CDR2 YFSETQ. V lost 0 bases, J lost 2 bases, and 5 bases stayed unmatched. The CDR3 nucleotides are TGCGCCAGCAGCTTGGAAGGTAGCGGGGACACAGATACGCAGTATTTT. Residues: CASSLEGSGDTDTQYF.